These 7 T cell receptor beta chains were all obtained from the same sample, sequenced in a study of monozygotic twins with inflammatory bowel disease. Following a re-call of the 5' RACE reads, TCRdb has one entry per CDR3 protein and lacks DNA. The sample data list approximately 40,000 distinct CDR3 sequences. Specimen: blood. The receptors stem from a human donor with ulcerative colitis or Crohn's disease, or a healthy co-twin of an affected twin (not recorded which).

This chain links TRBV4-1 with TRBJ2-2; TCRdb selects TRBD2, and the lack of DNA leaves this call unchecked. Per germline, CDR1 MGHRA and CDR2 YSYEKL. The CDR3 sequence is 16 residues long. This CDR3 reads CASSQDTSGYTGELFF.

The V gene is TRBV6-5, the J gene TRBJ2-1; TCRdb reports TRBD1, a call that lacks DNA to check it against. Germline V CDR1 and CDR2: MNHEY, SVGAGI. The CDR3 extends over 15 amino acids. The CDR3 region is CASSYERQAYNEQFF.

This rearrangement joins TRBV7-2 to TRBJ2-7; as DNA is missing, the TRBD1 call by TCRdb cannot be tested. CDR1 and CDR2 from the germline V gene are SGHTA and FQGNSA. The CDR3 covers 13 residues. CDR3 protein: CASSRTGNYEQYF.

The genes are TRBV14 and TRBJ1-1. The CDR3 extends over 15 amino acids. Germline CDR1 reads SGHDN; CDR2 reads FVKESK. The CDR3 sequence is CASSQVSVPNTEAFF.

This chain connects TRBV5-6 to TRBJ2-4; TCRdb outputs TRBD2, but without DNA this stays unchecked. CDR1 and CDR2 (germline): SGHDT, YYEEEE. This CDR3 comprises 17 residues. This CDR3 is CASSLRATDSAKNIQYF. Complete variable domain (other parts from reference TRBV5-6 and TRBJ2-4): DAGVTQSPTHLIKTRGQQVTLRCSPKSGHDTVSWYQQALGQGPQFIFQYYEEEERQRGNFPDRFSGHQFPNYSSELNVNALLLGDSALYLCASSLRATDSAKNIQYFGAGTRLSVL.

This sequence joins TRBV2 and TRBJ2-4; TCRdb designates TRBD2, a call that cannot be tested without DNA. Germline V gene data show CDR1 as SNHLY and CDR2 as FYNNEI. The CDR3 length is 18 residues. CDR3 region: CASIGSGSNPLAKNIQYF.

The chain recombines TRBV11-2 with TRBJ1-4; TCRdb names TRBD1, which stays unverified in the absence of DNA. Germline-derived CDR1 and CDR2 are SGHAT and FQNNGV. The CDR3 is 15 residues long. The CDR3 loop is CASSWGTATNEKLFF.